The source of this T cell receptor beta chain is a study of T-cell reconstitution after alpha-beta-depleted transplantation in children. The study's findings and limits: Diversity of TCRbeta at day 60 was high in some patients, arising from surviving recipient T cells and thymic progenitors. Reported findings indicate that, about two months after transplant, alpha-beta T cells came from several hundred expanded clones, which were derived from non-depleted graft cells. Newly produced T cells mostly provided counts and TCRbeta diversity after one year, as hyperexpanded clones declined.

Preparing the TCRbeta library involved the use of unique molecular identifiers. Each CDR3 protein gets one entry after TCRdb re-called the PCR reads with MiXCR. Altogether hundreds of thousands of distinct CDR3 sequences are present, about 17% being singletons, with the ten largest covering around 30%. Concerning this clonotype itself: Antigen specificity is unknown.

Germline V gives CDR1 SGHTA, CDR2 FQGNSA. This CDR3 comprises 11 residues. V was trimmed by 3 bases and J by 7 bases, leaving 6 bases between them. The V and J genes are TRBV7-2 and TRBJ2-5; the D is unclear. The sequence derives from a boy younger than two who had a stem cell transplant for Wiskott-Aldrich syndrome, so the T cells may come from the graft donor. Source: PBMCs, mostly from graft donor cells, taken 360 days after TCRalphabeta/CD19-depleted stem cell transplant. CDR3 amino acids: CASSFRATQYF. Here the CDR3 DNA reads TGTGCCAGCAGCTTTAGGGCGACCCAGTACTTC. Based on the CDR3 plus reference TRBV7-2 and TRBJ2-5, the full variable domain is GAGVSQSPSNKVTEKGKDVELRCDPISGHTALYWYRQSLGQGLEFLIYFQGNSAPDKSGLPSDRFSAERTGGSVSTLTIQRTQQEDSAVYLCASSFRATQYFGPGTRLLVL.